The sequence of this T cell receptor beta chain was determined in a study of response to subunit inactivated influenza vaccine. Each CDR3 protein is one row after TCRdb ran MiXCR on the RT-PCR reads. The sample lists roughly 760,000 distinct CDR3 sequences, around 21% seen once, with about 9.4% in the top ten. Overall study results and limits: Authors suggested that a seasonal influenza vaccination recruits few new T cells each time.

Germline assignment: CDR1 DFQATT and CDR2 SNEGSKA (reference sequence). The CDR3 has 14 amino acids. V was pared by 0 bases and J by 4 bases, with 10 bases between. This clonotype was recorded many times. Its cognate antigen is unknown. The sequence was collected from a man aged 50 to 60 who received an inactivated influenza vaccine. The material was PBMCs from blood, obtained 5 to 6 days after vaccination. V is TRBV20-1 and J is TRBJ1-5; tentative D call: TRBD1 (5 bases). The CDR3 reads CSARDGTANQPQHF. CDR3 in DNA: TGCAGTGCTAGAGACGGGACTGCAAATCAGCCCCAGCATTTT.